This TCR beta chain was obtained from a study of T cell responses to AZD1222 COVID-19 vaccine. Clones were read by immunoSEQ multiplex PCR, and TCRdb kept only the in-frame ones, dropping some. The sample has approximately 220,000 clones, 85% to 95% seen once. The sample consisted of peripheral blood, taken on day 0 of MenACWY control vaccination. The receptor was isolated from an adult in good health.

In DNA form, the CDR3 reads TGTGCCAGCAGTTACCCCAACAGGGGGAACAATGAGCAGTTCTTC. This encodes CASSYPNRGNNEQFF. The rearrangement uses TRBV6-2 or TRBV6-3 and TRBJ2-1, with 8 bases lining up with TRBD1. CDR3 length equals 15 residues. After removal of 2 bases from V and 5 bases from J, the junction contained 5 bases not matched to a gene. Germline V gene lookup returns CDR1 MNHEY and CDR2 SVGEGT.